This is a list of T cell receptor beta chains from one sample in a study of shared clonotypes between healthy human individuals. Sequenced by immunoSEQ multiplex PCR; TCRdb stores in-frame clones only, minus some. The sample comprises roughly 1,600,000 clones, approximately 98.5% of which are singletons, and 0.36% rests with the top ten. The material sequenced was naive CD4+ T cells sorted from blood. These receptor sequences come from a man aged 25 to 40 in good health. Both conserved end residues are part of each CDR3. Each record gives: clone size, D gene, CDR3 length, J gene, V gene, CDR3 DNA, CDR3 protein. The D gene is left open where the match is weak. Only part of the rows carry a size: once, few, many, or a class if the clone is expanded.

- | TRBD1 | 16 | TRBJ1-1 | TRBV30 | TGTGCCTGGAGTGTGAGTAGGACAGGGGTATCTGGTGAAGCTTTCTTT | CAWSVSRTGVSGEAFF
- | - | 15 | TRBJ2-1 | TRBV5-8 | TGTGCCAGCAGCCCAAGGGGGGAATACTGGAATGAGCAGTTCTTC | CASSPRGEYWNEQFF
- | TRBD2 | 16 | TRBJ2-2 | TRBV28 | TGTGCCAGCAGTCCGCTAGCGGGAGAAGGTACCGGGGAGCTGTTTTTT | CASSPLAGEGTGELFF
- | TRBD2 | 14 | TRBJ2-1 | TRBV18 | TGTGCCAGCCGAGGGACTAGCGGGATGAATGAGCAGTTCTTC | CASRGTSGMNEQFF
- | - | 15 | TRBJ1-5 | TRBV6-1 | TGTGCCAGCAGTGAAGTCCAGGGGATTAATCAGCCCCAGCATTTT | CASSEVQGINQPQHF
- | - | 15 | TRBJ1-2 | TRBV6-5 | TGTGCCAGCAGTTACTCTGCGGGCGAGGTGTATGGCTACACCTTC | CASSYSAGEVYGYTF
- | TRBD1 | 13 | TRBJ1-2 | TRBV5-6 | TGTGCCAGCAGCCCACAGGGGCGAGGAGGCTACACCTTC | CASSPQGRGGYTF
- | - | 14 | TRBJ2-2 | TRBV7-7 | TGTGCTAGCAGCTTAGCTCCTAGTACCGGGGAGCTGTTTTTT | CASSLAPSTGELFF
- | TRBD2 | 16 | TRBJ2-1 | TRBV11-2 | TGTGCCAGCAGCTCTAGCGGGAGAAACAACTACAATGAGCAGTTCTTC | CASSSSGRNNYNEQFF
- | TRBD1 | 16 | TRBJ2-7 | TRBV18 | TGTGCCAGCTCACCAACCGTAGGGACAGGTCTTCACGAGCAGTACTTC | CASSPTVGTGLHEQYF
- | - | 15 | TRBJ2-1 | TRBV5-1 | TGCGCCAGCAGCGTTATCGGCGGCCTACAATATGAGCAGTTCTTC | CASSVIGGLQYEQFF
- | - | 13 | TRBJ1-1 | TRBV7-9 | TGTGCCAGCACCCGAGCGGTCCCATCCGAAGCTTTCTTT | CASTRAVPSEAFF
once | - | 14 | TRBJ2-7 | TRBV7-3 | TGTGCCAGCAGCTTAGGGAATACCGGGACCGAGCAGTACTTC | CASSLGNTGTEQYF
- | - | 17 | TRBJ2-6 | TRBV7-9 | TGTGCCCCCTCCCAGGTGACGGGGCATTCTGGGGCCAACGTCCTGACTTTC | CAPSQVTGHSGANVLTF